Each of the 3 T cell receptor beta chains below was sequenced from the same sample in a study of blood T cell repertoires in COVID-19. Data came from immunoSEQ multiplex PCR; TCRdb stores just in-frame clones and leaves some out. The sample holds approximately 290,000 clones, about 85% seen once. The sequenced material came from peripheral blood. The receptors originated from a human donor with COVID-19, enrolled during active disease. The donor label of this sample is uncertain.

This clone was observed a single time. The V gene is TRBV28, the J gene TRBJ1-5; TRBD1 is a possible D gene (6 bases). Germline CDR1 and CDR2: MDHEN and SYDVKM. The V gene lost 9 bases and the J gene lost 7 bases, with 13 bases spanning the gap. The CDR3 runs 12 residues. This chain's CDR3 is CASNTGYQPQHF. DNA of the CDR3: TGTGCCAGTAATACAGGGTACCAGCCCCAGCATTTT. Filled out from reference TRBV28 and TRBJ1-5, the complete variable domain reads DVKVTQSSRYLVKRTGEKVFLECVQDMDHENMFWYRQDPGLGLRLIYFSYDVKMKEKGDIPEGYSVSREKKERFSLILESASTNQTSMYLCASNTGYQPQHFGDGTRLSIL.

This chain uses TRBV27 with TRBJ1-1; tentatively, D is TRBD1 (6 bases). Germline CDR1 MNHEY, CDR2 SMNVEV (reference sequence). The CDR3 is 16 amino acids. Trimming removed 4 bases at V and 0 bases at J, with 15 bases between. The CDR3 protein is CASSSLRTGLNTEAFF. CDR3 bases: TGTGCCAGCAGTTCCCTTCGTACAGGGCTGAACACTGAAGCTTTCTTT.

A single count supports this clone. The chain recombines TRBV5-5 with TRBJ2-6; no definite D call. The CDR3 extends over 13 amino acids. The V end was cut by 4 bases, the J end by 4 bases, with 6 bases between. CDR1 and CDR2 from the germline V gene are SGHKS and YYEKEE (reference sequence). CDR3 in amino acids: CASSPRGANVLTF. The CDR3 nucleotides are TGTGCCAGCAGCCCGCGAGGGGCCAACGTCCTGACTTTC.